This TCR beta chain was found in a study of shared clonotypes between healthy human individuals. This CDR3 is built from 15 residues. The germline V and J ends were trimmed by 1 base and 0 bases, with 7 bases remaining between them. In germline, CDR1 is KGHSH, CDR2 LQKENI. Each of the donors was a healthy adult who was HIV-negative and had not had a recent acute infection or vaccination. Genomic DNA belonging to each subset was distributed in equal measure over several immunoSEQ plates. Spread over ten immunoSEQ deep assay plates, unsorted PBMC DNA underwent sequencing. The repertoire was sequenced with immunoSEQ multiplex PCR; TCRdb's copy has only in-frame clones and lacks some. The sample lists fewer than 650,000 clones; about 80% were seen once.

This rearrangement joins TRBV18 to TRBJ1-5; D remains unclear. The material sequenced was PBMCs. The TCR originated in a woman in her thirties or forties in good health. Some clones in this sample may be carry-over from other donors' samples. The CDR3 nucleotides read TGTGCCAGCTCACCACAAAGTAATAGCAATCAGCCCCAGCATTTT. Amino acids: CASSPQSNSNQPQHF.